The next 14 T cell receptor beta chains were all read from a single sample in a study of OX40 agonist ivuxolimab in advanced cancers. Measured with immunoSEQ multiplex PCR; TCRdb has only the in-frame clones, and not every one. In the table there are over 14,000 clones, 80% of which are singletons. The specimen comprised CD4+ or CD8+ T cells sorted from blood, sampled in a trial of the OX40 agonist ivuxolimab. The receptor source for this set is an adult with an advanced solid tumor such as melanoma, head and neck, liver or kidney cancer.

This clone was seen only once. This chain links TRBV28 with TRBJ2-7; D is undetermined. The CDR3 spans 17 residues. Trimming left V 6 bases short and J 3 bases short, with 24 bases between. Germline loops: CDR1 MDHEN, CDR2 SYDVKM. DNA of the CDR3: TGTGCCAGCAGATCCTCCGTAGGGAACAAACGGTACTACGAGCAGTACTTC. Translation gives CASRSSVGNKRYYEQYF.

V and J are TRBV6-1 and TRBJ2-7; D is undetermined. Germline-derived CDR1 and CDR2 are MNHNS and SASEGT. Trimming cost V 5 bases and J 3 bases, with 5 bases left between them. This CDR3 has 11 amino acids. The CDR3 here is CASSYNYEQYF. CDR3 DNA sequence: TGTGCCAGCAGTTACAACTACGAGCAGTACTTC.

A few counts support this clone. The rearrangement links TRBV28 to TRBJ2-2; D not certain. The germline V gene encodes CDR1 MDHEN and CDR2 SYDVKM. V shed 8 bases and J shed 1 base, with 8 bases lying between them. The length of the CDR3 is 13 residues. CDR3 residues: CASRMGNTGELFF. The CDR3 region has the DNA TGTGCCAGCCGCATGGGGAACACCGGGGAGCTGTTTTTT.

The rearrangement links TRBV30 to TRBJ2-7; D perhaps matches TRBD2 (6 bases). V lost 5 bases to trimming and J lost 3 bases, with 14 bases between them. CDR3 length: 13 residues. The germline gives CDR1 GTSNPN, CDR2 SVGIG (reference sequence). CDR3 sequence: CAWGGLASYEQYF. The CDR3, as DNA: TGTGCCTGGGGTGGGCTAGCGAGCTACGAGCAGTACTTC.

The rearrangement uses TRBV28 and TRBJ2-7; 8 positions agree with TRBD2. The CDR3 sequence is 15 residues long. Trimming removed 7 bases from V and 0 bases from J; junction bases left unmatched: 8. CDR1 and CDR2 from the germline V gene are MDHEN and SYDVKM. The CDR3 sequence: CASTPGGSPSYEQYF. CDR3 DNA: TGTGCCAGCACCCCGGGGGGGTCCCCCTCCTACGAGCAGTACTTC.

J is TRBJ1-4 and V is TRBV13; no reliable D call. The CDR3 loop spans 14 amino acids. The germline V gene encodes CDR1 PRHDT and CDR2 FYEKMQ (reference sequence). The ends were cut back, 0 bases at V and 0 bases at J, with 2 bases in the middle. CDR3 loop: CASSLGATNEKLFF. The CDR3 nucleotides read TGTGCCAGCAGCTTAGGGGCAACTAATGAAAAACTGTTTTTT.

This clone is judged medium-sized. The rearrangement uses TRBV5-8 and TRBJ2-7, with 8 positions matching TRBD1. This CDR3 comprises 14 residues. Germline loops: CDR1 SGHTS, CDR2 YDEGEE. Trimming took 2 bases from V and 3 from J; bases not matched to a gene: 4. The CDR3 loop is CASSLFDRGYEQYF. The CDR3 bases are TGTGCCAGCAGCTTATTTGACAGGGGCTACGAGCAGTACTTC.

This sequence joins TRBV5-6 and TRBJ2-7; D gene unclear. Germline CDR1 reads SGHDT; CDR2 reads YYEEEE. Trimming cost V 2 bases and J 0 bases, with 6 bases left between them. The CDR3 totals 13 residues. CDR3 nucleotides: TGTGCCAGCAGCTTCGACAACTCCTACGAGCAGTACTTC. This codes for CASSFDNSYEQYF.

The rearrangement uses TRBV28 and TRBJ2-1; D is unclear. V was shortened by 5 bases and J by 12 bases, with 14 bases between the two germline ends. This CDR3 is built from 12 residues. Germline-derived CDR1 and CDR2 are MDHEN and SYDVKM. CDR3 bases: TGTGCCAGCAGTCCACTCGCGTTGGGGCAGTTCTTC. This codes for CASSPLALGQFF.

V gene TRBV4-1 combines with J gene TRBJ2-7, with a weak D call TRBD2 (6 bases). The CDR3 loop spans 15 amino acids. The germline V gene encodes CDR1 MGHRA and CDR2 YSYEKL. Between the trimmed V and J ends, which lost 0 bases and 3 bases, there was a span of 12 bases. This CDR3 reads CASSQDSRGYYEQYF. The CDR3 DNA reads TGCGCCAGCAGCCAAGATTCGCGGGGATACTACGAGCAGTACTTC.

This sequence joins TRBV19 and TRBJ2-7, with 7 positions matching TRBD2. CDR3 size: 14 residues. Germline values: CDR1 LNHDA, CDR2 SQIVND (reference sequence). J gave up 4 bases and V 1 base, and 4 bases lay outside the gene matches. In DNA form, the CDR3 reads TGTGCCAGTAGTATAGGGCAGGGACTATACGAGCAGTACTTC. Protein sequence: CASSIGQGLYEQYF.

This clone came up a few times. V usage is TRBV6-5 and J usage is TRBJ2-5, with D unclear. Trimming stripped 7 bases from V and 5 bases from J, with 5 bases between. The CDR3 contains 10 residues. Germline assignment: CDR1 MNHEY and CDR2 SVGAGI. CDR3 residues: CASIGETQYF. The DNA of the CDR3 is TGTGCCAGCATCGGGGAGACCCAGTACTTC.

The chain links TRBV5-6 to TRBJ2-5; possible D gene TRBD1, 5 bases. From germline, CDR1 is SGHDT and CDR2 YYEEEE. This CDR3 region has 14 residues. V lost 0 bases, J lost 5 bases, and 11 bases lay in between. CDR3 in amino acids: CASSLEGVRETQYF. CDR3 in DNA: TGTGCCAGCAGCTTGGAAGGGGTGAGGGAGACCCAGTACTTC.

This clone showed up just once. This chain joins TRBV13 and TRBJ2-4, with D tentatively TRBD1 (5 bases). This CDR3 contains 14 residues. V lost 4 bases to trimming and J lost 2 bases, with 9 bases between them. CDR1 and CDR2 (germline): PRHDT, FYEKMQ (reference sequence). CDR3 in amino acids: CASSSRVPKNIQYF. The CDR3 DNA sequence: TGTGCCAGCAGCTCCAGGGTTCCCAAAAACATTCAGTACTTC.